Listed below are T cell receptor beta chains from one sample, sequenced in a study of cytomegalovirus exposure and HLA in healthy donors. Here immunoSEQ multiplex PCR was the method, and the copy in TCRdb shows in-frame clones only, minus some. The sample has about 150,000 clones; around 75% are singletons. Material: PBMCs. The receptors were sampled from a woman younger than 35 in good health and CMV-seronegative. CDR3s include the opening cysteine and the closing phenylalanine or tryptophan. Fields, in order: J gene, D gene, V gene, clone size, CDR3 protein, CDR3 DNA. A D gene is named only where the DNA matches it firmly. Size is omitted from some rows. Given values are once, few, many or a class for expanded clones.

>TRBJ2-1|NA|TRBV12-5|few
CASGQGDGRSYNEQFF
TGTGCTAGTGGACAGGGAGACGGGAGGTCCTACAATGAGCAGTTCTTC
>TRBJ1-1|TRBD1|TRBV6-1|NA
CASSDQTGKTEAFF
TGTGCCAGCAGTGATCAGACAGGGAAAACTGAAGCTTTCTTT
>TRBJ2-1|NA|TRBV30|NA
CAWAFGGHNEQFF
TGTGCCTGGGCCTTCGGCGGCCACAATGAGCAGTTCTTC
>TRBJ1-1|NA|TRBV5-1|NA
CASSLVGREGTEAFF
TGCGCCAGCAGCTTGGTGGGCAGGGAAGGGACTGAAGCTTTCTTT
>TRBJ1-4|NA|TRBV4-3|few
CASSQDRAITTNEKLFF
TGCGCCAGCAGCCAAGATAGAGCTATCACCACTAATGAAAAACTGTTTTTT
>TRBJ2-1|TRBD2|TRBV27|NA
CANSFGGGRAFDNEQFF
TGTGCCAACAGTTTCGGGGGCGGGAGGGCCTTTGACAATGAGCAGTTCTTC
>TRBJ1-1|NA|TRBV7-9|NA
CASSLLSSAEAFF
TGTGCCAGCAGCTTACTGAGTTCGGCTGAAGCTTTCTTT
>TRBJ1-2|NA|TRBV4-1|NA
CASSHPGGQNYGYTF
TGCGCCAGCAGCCATCCGGGGGGACAAAACTATGGCTACACCTTC
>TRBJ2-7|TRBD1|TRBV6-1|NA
CASSGQVFYEQYF
TGTGCCAGCTCGGGACAGGTTTTCTACGAGCAGTACTTC
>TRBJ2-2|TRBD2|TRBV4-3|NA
CASSQDGGGTGELFF
TGCGCCAGCAGCCAAGACGGCGGGGGCACCGGGGAGCTGTTTTTT
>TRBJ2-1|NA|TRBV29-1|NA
CSVDRTVDGEQFF
TGCAGCGTTGATAGGACAGTGGATGGTGAGCAGTTCTTC
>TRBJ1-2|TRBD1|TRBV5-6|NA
CASSLDRDANYGYTF
TGTGCCAGCAGCTTAGACAGGGACGCCAACTATGGCTACACCTTC
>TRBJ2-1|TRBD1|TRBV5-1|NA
CASSDTGASYNEQFF
TGCGCCAGCAGTGATACAGGGGCATCCTACAATGAGCAGTTCTTC
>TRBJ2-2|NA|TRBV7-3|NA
CASSFQGRDTGELFF
TGTGCCAGCAGCTTCCAGGGGCGCGACACCGGGGAGCTGTTTTTT
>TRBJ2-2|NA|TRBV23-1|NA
CASSQVPGTGELFF
TGCGCCAGCAGTCAAGTTCCGGGCACCGGGGAGCTGTTTTTT
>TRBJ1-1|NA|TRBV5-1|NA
CASSVQVNTEAFF
TGCGCCAGCAGCGTACAGGTGAACACTGAAGCTTTCTTT
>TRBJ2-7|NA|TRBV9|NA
CASSAGGDSFYEQYF
TGTGCCAGCAGCGCTGGCGGGGACAGTTTCTACGAGCAGTACTTC
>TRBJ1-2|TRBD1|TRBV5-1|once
CASSLLQGEYGYTF
TGCGCCAGCAGCTTGCTACAGGGGGAATATGGCTACACCTTC
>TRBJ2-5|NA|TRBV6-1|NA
CASSGQQTFGETQYF
TGTGCCAGCAGTGGACAGCAAACCTTCGGAGAGACCCAGTACTTC
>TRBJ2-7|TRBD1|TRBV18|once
CASSLGQGDTYEQYF
TGTGCCAGCTCACTGGGACAGGGGGATACCTACGAGCAGTACTTC
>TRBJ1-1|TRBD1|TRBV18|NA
CASSPVQGVNTEAFF
TGTGCCAGCTCACCTGTTCAGGGGGTGAACACTGAAGCTTTCTTT
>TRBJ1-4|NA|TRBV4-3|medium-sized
CASRLTVGGANEKLFF
TGCGCCAGCAGGCTGACTGTGGGGGGAGCTAATGAAAAACTGTTTTTT
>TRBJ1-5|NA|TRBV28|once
CASSFGRPFTSAHF
TGTGCCAGCAGTTTTGGCAGGCCTTTCACTTCTGCGCATTTT
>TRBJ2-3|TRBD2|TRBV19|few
CASRNPGLASTDTQYF
TGTGCCAGTAGAAATCCGGGACTAGCGAGCACAGATACGCAGTATTTT
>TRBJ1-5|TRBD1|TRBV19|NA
CASSMGTGGWGQPQHF
TGTGCCAGTAGTATGGGAACAGGGGGATGGGGTCAGCCCCAGCATTTT
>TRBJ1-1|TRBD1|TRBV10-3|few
CAISWGQGVTEAFF
TGTGCCATCAGTTGGGGACAGGGAGTCACTGAAGCTTTCTTT
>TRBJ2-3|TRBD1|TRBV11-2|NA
CASSLGQGALDTQYF
TGTGCCAGCAGCTTAGGACAGGGGGCTTTAGATACGCAGTATTTT
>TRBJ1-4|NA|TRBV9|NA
CASSGEVAPGMDEKLFF
TGTGCCAGCAGCGGAGAGGTGGCCCCCGGAATGGATGAAAAACTGTTTTTT
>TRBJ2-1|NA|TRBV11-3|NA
CASSLDGLGDFNEQFF
TGTGCCAGCAGCTTAGATGGGTTAGGAGACTTCAATGAGCAGTTCTTC
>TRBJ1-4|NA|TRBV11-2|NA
CASSLVLGELFF
TGTGCCAGCAGCTTAGTTCTCGGTGAACTGTTTTTT
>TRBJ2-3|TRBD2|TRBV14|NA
CASMSPPGLAGGEDTQYF
TGTGCCAGCATGTCCCCTCCGGGACTAGCGGGAGGGGAAGATACGCAGTATTTT
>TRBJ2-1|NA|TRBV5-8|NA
CASSSGYSNEQFF
TGTGCCAGTAGCTCAGGGTACTCCAATGAGCAGTTCTTC
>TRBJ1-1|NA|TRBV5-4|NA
CASRDTEGGDTEAFF
TGTGCCAGCAGGGATACCGAAGGGGGTGACACTGAAGCTTTCTTT
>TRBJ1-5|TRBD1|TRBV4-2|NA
CASSSGQGPGPQHF
TGTGCCAGCAGCTCCGGACAGGGGCCAGGGCCCCAGCATTTT
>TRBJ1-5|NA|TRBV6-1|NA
CASSAQGIGQPQHF
TGTGCCAGCTCGGCCCAGGGGATCGGGCAGCCCCAGCATTTT
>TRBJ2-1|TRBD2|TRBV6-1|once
CASSGLAGAPGNEQFF
TGTGCCAGCAGTGGGCTAGCGGGAGCCCCGGGCAATGAGCAGTTCTTC
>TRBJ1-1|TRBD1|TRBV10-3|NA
CAITLRTGQGVSEAFF
TGTGCCATCACCTTGAGGACGGGACAGGGGGTTTCTGAAGCTTTCTTT
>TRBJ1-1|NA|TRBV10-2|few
CASSGQPNTEAFF
TGCGCCAGCAGTGGACAGCCGAACACTGAAGCTTTCTTT
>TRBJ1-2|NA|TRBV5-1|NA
CASGPRGNGYTF
TGCGCCAGCGGTCCTCGGGGGAATGGCTACACCTTC
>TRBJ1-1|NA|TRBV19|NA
CASSRGMNTEAFF
TGTGCCAGTAGTAGAGGGATGAACACTGAAGCTTTCTTT
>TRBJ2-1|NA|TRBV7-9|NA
CASSSITGPSYNEQFF
TGTGCCAGCAGCTCCATTACAGGGCCCTCCTACAATGAGCAGTTCTTC
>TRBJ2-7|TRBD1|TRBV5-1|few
CASSSKAGGNPYEQYF
TGCGCCAGCAGCTCCAAGGCAGGGGGCAATCCGTACGAGCAGTACTTC
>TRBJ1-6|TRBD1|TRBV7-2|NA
CASSLQGRLSPLHF
TGTGCCAGCAGTCTACAGGGGAGGCTCTCACCCCTCCACTTT
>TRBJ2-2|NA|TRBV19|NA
CASSIDLVGQLLKGPNTGELFF
TGTGCCAGTAGTATAGATCTAGTGGGACAACTCCTTAAGGGTCCGAACACCGGGGAGCTGTTTTTT
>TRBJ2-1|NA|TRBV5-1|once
CASSRGTTNEQFF
TGCGCCAGCAGCCGTGGGACAACCAATGAGCAGTTCTTC
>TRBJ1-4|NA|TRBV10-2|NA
CASSDSALNEKLFF
TGCGCCAGCAGTGATTCCGCGCTTAATGAAAAACTGTTTTTT
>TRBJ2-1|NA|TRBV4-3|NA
CASSQDRFPQVPFF
TGCGCCAGCAGCCAAGATCGGTTCCCCCAGGTGCCGTTCTTC
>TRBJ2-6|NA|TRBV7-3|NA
CASKEGSGANVLTF
TGTGCCAGCAAAGAGGGCTCTGGGGCCAACGTCCTGACTTTC